Presented here are 27 T cell receptor beta chains from one specimen sequenced in a study of cytomegalovirus exposure and HLA in healthy donors. Primers for the PCR totalled 60 Vbeta and 13 Jbeta. Some clones are missing from TCRdb's copy, which holds only in-frame ones; the method was immunoSEQ multiplex PCR. The repertoire has 130,000 to 150,000 clones, approximately 79% of them found once; the top ten carry 2.5% to 3%. The sequencing sample was made of PBMCs. All receptors derive from a woman in her twenties or thirties in good health and CMV-seronegative.

The J gene is TRBJ2-7, the V gene TRBV2, with 9 bases identical to TRBD2. The CDR3 runs 15 residues. V was pared by 6 bases and J by 12 bases, with 18 bases of the junction left unmatched. Germline values: CDR1 SNHLY, CDR2 FYNNEI. The CDR3 coding sequence is TGTGCCAGCAGGATAGGAGGCGGGAGGGCTTCGGGGCGGTACTTC. As protein: CASRIGGGRASGRYF.

This clone has just one count. The V and J genes are TRBV5-1 and TRBJ2-1, with D possibly being TRBD2 (5 bases). The ends were cut back, 1 base at V and 6 bases at J, with 14 bases in the middle. The CDR3 sequence is 15 residues long. Germline V CDR1 and CDR2: SGHRS, YFSETQ. CDR3 in DNA: TGCGCCAGCAGCTTGCGTGGGGAGATTCTCAATGAGCAGTTCTTC. Translated, it gives CASSLRGEILNEQFF.

This chain connects TRBV2 to TRBJ1-5; TRBD1 agrees at 7 bases. Germline V gene data show CDR1 as SNHLY and CDR2 as FYNNEI. V trimming: 6 bases; J trimming: 2 bases; junction bases outside the gene matches: 7. The CDR3 is 15 residues long. CDR3 protein: CASSARQGGNQPQHF. CDR3 nucleotide sequence: TGTGCCAGCAGCGCTAGACAGGGTGGCAATCAGCCCCAGCATTTT.

CDR3 sequence reads: CASSQDFGLAGGPGNTQYF. For the CDR3, the DNA is TGCGCCAGCAGCCAAGATTTCGGACTAGCGGGAGGGCCTGGAAATACGCAGTATTTT. This chain connects TRBV4-1 to TRBJ2-3, with TRBD2 matching over 15 bases. The germline V gene encodes CDR1 MGHRA and CDR2 YSYEKL. The CDR3 consists of 19 residues. The V gene end was trimmed by 0 bases and the J gene end by 7 bases; junction bases not matched to a gene: 11.

This rearrangement joins TRBV5-1 to TRBJ1-2; TRBD1 might be the D (6 bases). Germline-derived CDR1 and CDR2 are SGHRS and YFSETQ. This CDR3 region has 13 residues. The V end was cut by 2 bases, the J end by 5 bases, with 10 bases between. Written as DNA, the CDR3 is TGCGCCAGCAGCTTAAACGGACAGTATGGCTACACCTTC. Protein: CASSLNGQYGYTF.

This chain joins TRBV7-2 and TRBJ1-2; D is possibly TRBD1 (5 bases). This CDR3 has 14 residues. Germline V CDR1 and CDR2: SGHTA, FQGNSA. Trimming took 1 base from V and 8 from J, leaving 14 bases between them. The CDR3 DNA reads as TGTGCCAGCAGCTTAGGTACGACAGTAAGCGGCTACACCTTC. This gives the protein CASSLGTTVSGYTF.

This clone came up a few times. The V call is TRBV5-1, the J call TRBJ1-4; D is perhaps TRBD1 (5 bases). V lost 2 bases to trimming and J lost 8 bases, with 13 bases between them. The germline V gene encodes CDR1 SGHRS and CDR2 YFSETQ. The CDR3 is 14 amino acids. CDR3 coding DNA: TGCGCCAGCAGCTTAACGGGGGGGGACGAAAAACTGTTTTTT. Translating gives CASSLTGGDEKLFF.

Here the CDR3 reads CASSQLMNTEAFF. In DNA, the CDR3 is TGTGCCAGCAGCCAACTAATGAACACTGAAGCTTTCTTT. This chain links TRBV7-3 with TRBJ1-1; D not certain. Germline values: CDR1 SGHTA, CDR2 FQGTGA. There are 13 residues in the CDR3. Trimming shortened V by 5 bases and J by 0 bases, and 7 bases separated the two germline ends.

The J gene is TRBJ2-3, the V gene TRBV9; 7 bases align to TRBD1. Unmatched junction bases numbered 3, after V lost 0 bases and J lost 5 bases. Per germline, CDR1 SGDLS and CDR2 YYNGEE. The CDR3 extends over 14 amino acids. CDR3 loop: CASSVEGQRDTQYF. The CDR3 region has the DNA TGTGCCAGCAGCGTAGAGGGACAGAGAGATACGCAGTATTTT.

Only one count was recorded for this clone. This sequence joins TRBV10-1 and TRBJ2-7; TRBD1 agrees at 11 bases. The CDR3 is made up of 14 amino acids. J lost 2 bases, V lost 6 bases, and 3 bases had no gene match. Germline V CDR1 and CDR2: WNHNN, SYGVQD (reference sequence). CDR3 nucleotide sequence: TGCGCCAGCAGCGGACAGGGGGCTACCTACGAGCAGTACTTC. It translates to CASSGQGATYEQYF.

This chain links TRBV5-4 with TRBJ1-6, with 8 bases matching TRBD1. J gave up 4 bases and V 4 bases, and 1 base lay outside the gene matches. The CDR3 contains 14 residues. Germline CDR1 is SGHNT and CDR2 is YYREEE (reference sequence). This CDR3 is CASSGQGYNSPLHF. The DNA for the CDR3 is TGTGCCAGCAGCGGACAGGGTTATAATTCACCCCTCCACTTT.

J is TRBJ2-7 and V is TRBV23-1; D remains unclear. TRBV23-1 counts as an open reading frame of uncertain function. CDR3 size: 14 residues. Trimming removed 3 bases at V and 7 bases at J, with 16 bases between. CDR3 loop: CASSHPTSSGEQYF. The CDR3 bases are TGCGCCAGCAGTCATCCCACTTCCTCCGGGGAGCAGTACTTC.

J is TRBJ1-2 and V is TRBV25-1; D gene unclear. Germline lookup yields CDR1 MGHDK and CDR2 SYGVNS. This CDR3 contains 11 residues. The V and J ends lost 5 bases and 5 bases respectively, with 6 bases between them. CDR3 loop: CASSNAYGYTF. In DNA, the CDR3 is TGTGCCAGCAGTAACGCGTATGGCTACACCTTC.

This clone was observed once. The chain uses TRBV18 and TRBJ1-1; D is undetermined. This CDR3 comprises 17 residues. Trimming took 2 bases from V and 0 from J, leaving 16 bases between them. In germline, CDR1 is KGHSH, CDR2 LQKENI. CDR3 residues: CASSPYSDLTMNTEAFF. In DNA form, the CDR3 reads TGTGCCAGCTCACCATACTCGGACTTGACGATGAACACTGAAGCTTTCTTT.

This chain links TRBV7-9 with TRBJ2-7; 9 nucleotides align to TRBD1. The germline gives CDR1 SEHNR, CDR2 FQNEAQ (reference sequence). This CDR3 comprises 13 residues. The V gene end was trimmed by 2 bases and the J gene end by 6 bases; junction bases not matched to a gene: 2. The CDR3 reads CASSLSGQGEQYF. The DNA for the CDR3 is TGTGCCAGCAGCTTATCGGGACAGGGCGAGCAGTACTTC.

The chain employs TRBV29-1 and TRBJ2-7; perhaps TRBD1 as D (6 bases). This CDR3 has 13 amino acids. The germline gives CDR1 SQVTM, CDR2 ANQGSEA. Trimming removed 6 bases from V and 7 bases from J, with 19 bases in between. The CDR3 bases are TGCAGCGTGTCGTCACAGGGCTTGGGGGAGCAGTACTTC. It codes for CSVSSQGLGEQYF.

The rearrangement links TRBV5-6 to TRBJ2-2; TRBD2 matches 8 bases. The V and J ends lost 6 bases and 4 bases, in that order; junction bases with no gene match: 20. The CDR3 sequence is 19 residues long. Germline CDR1 SGHDT, CDR2 YYEEEE. CDR3: CASTTSGGGFWQGTGELFF. CDR3 bases: TGTGCCAGCACTACCTCGGGCGGGGGGTTTTGGCAAGGCACCGGGGAGCTGTTTTTT.

The chain joins TRBV7-6 to TRBJ1-1; D perhaps matches TRBD1 (5 bases). Germline V gene lookup returns CDR1 SGHVS and CDR2 FNYEAQ. CDR3 size: 12 residues. Between the trimmed V and J ends, which lost 5 bases and 7 bases, there was a span of 11 bases. The CDR3 reads CASSPGTGEAFF. The CDR3 DNA reads TGTGCCAGCAGCCCTGGGACTGGTGAAGCTTTCTTT.

The chain combines TRBV14 with TRBJ1-2; 9 nucleotides align to TRBD1. Germline V CDR1 and CDR2: SGHDN, FVKESK. This CDR3 has 16 residues. J lost 3 bases, V lost 4 bases, and 9 bases had no gene match. CDR3 DNA: TGTGCCAGCAGCCGGAATCACAGGGGGCCGGACTATGGCTACACCTTC. It yields the protein CASSRNHRGPDYGYTF.

This chain uses TRBV10-2 with TRBJ1-2; D not resolved. The CDR3 is 14 amino acids. V was trimmed by 0 bases and J by 7 bases, leaving 12 bases between them. CDR1 and CDR2 from the germline V gene are WSHSY and SAAADI. The chain's CDR3 is CASSESIGIGGYTF. The DNA for the CDR3 is TGCGCCAGCAGTGAGTCAATCGGGATCGGTGGCTACACCTTC.

Only a few counts were recorded for this clone. The V call is TRBV10-3, the J call TRBJ1-5, with a weak D call TRBD1 (6 bases). The CDR3 consists of 15 residues. Per germline, CDR1 ENHRY and CDR2 SYGVKD. The V end was cut by 0 bases, the J end by 2 bases, with 8 bases between. Written as DNA, the CDR3 is TGTGCCATCAGTGAGTCCAGGGGAGGCAATCAGCCCCAGCATTTT. It codes for CAISESRGGNQPQHF.

The chain combines TRBV18 with TRBJ1-1, with a possible D match to TRBD1 (5 bases). The CDR3 loop spans 13 amino acids. Trimming shortened V by 3 bases and J by 10 bases, and 15 bases separated the two germline ends. Per germline, CDR1 KGHSH and CDR2 LQKENI. Written as DNA, the CDR3 is TGTGCCAGCTCACCCTCACGGGAGGGGCGAGCTTTCTTT. Translation gives CASSPSREGRAFF.

V and J are TRBV12-5 and TRBJ2-7; 8 bases fit TRBD1. CDR3 size: 14 residues. Germline V lookup: CDR1 LGHNT, CDR2 FRNRAP. The V gene end was trimmed by 5 bases and the J gene end by 1 base; junction bases not matched to a gene: 4. The CDR3 coding sequence is TGTGCTAGTGGTGCCGGGACAGGTTCCTACGAGCAGTACTTC. This translates into CASGAGTGSYEQYF. Full variable domain (outside the CDR3, taken from reference TRBV12-5 and TRBJ2-7): DARVTQTPRHKVTEMGQEVTMRCQPILGHNTVFWYRQTMMQGLELLAYFRNRAPLDDSGMPKDRFSAEMPDATLATLKIQPSEPRDSAVYFCASGAGTGSYEQYFGPGTRLTVT.

The CDR3 DNA follows: TGTGCCATCCCAGGACCAGTGGACAGGGTGGGGGGGCTACAGGGCTACACCTTC. This codes for CAIPGPVDRVGGLQGYTF. The chain employs TRBV10-3 and TRBJ1-2; the match to TRBD1 covers 8 bases. CDR1 is ENHRY and CDR2 is SYGVKD in the germline V gene. V shed 8 bases and J 8 bases; nucleotides not matched to a gene: 25. CDR3 size: 18 residues.

The gene calls are TRBV29-1 and TRBJ1-4; no firm D call. CDR3 length: 10 amino acids. The germline CDR1 and CDR2 sequences are SQVTM and ANQGSEA. Trimming took 4 bases from V and 11 from J, leaving 8 bases between them. The CDR3 region has the DNA TGCAGCGTTGGAAGCGTTAAACTGTTTTTT. Residues: CSVGSVKLFF. Combining the CDR3 with reference TRBV29-1 and TRBJ1-4 gives the whole variable domain SAVISQKPSRDICQRGTSLTIQCQVDSQVTMMFWYRQQPGQSLTLIATANQGSEATYESGFVIDKFPISRPNLTFSTLTVSNMSPEDSSIYLCSVGSVKLFFGSGTQLSVL.

Only a few counts were recorded for this clone. The chain employs TRBV6-1 and TRBJ1-1, with D perhaps matching TRBD1 (5 bases). CDR3 size: 14 residues. V gave up 8 bases and J gave up 1 base, with 14 bases separating them. The germline gives CDR1 MNHNS, CDR2 SASEGT. In DNA, the CDR3 is TGTGCCAGCCACGACAGTCGAGAGAACACTGAAGCTTTCTTT. This encodes CASHDSRENTEAFF.

The V call is TRBV7-9, the J call TRBJ2-2; 8 bases agree with TRBD1. The CDR3 runs to 15 residues. Germline assignment: CDR1 SEHNR and CDR2 FQNEAQ (reference sequence). V lost 8 bases and J lost 5; bases outside the gene matches: 10. CDR3 loop: CASLNRQGSTGELFF. The CDR3 DNA follows: TGTGCCAGCCTAAACCGACAGGGGAGTACCGGGGAGCTGTTTTTT. Full variable domain (outside the CDR3, taken from reference TRBV7-9 and TRBJ2-2): DTGVSQNPRHKITKRGQNVTFRCDPISEHNRLYWYRQTLGQGPEFLTYFQNEAQLEKSRLLSDRFSAERPKGSFSTLEIQRTEQGDSAMYLCASLNRQGSTGELFFGEGSRLTVL.